These 24 T cell receptor beta chains share one sample of origin, sequenced in a study of blood T cell repertoires in COVID-19. TCRdb keeps only in-frame clones here, not all; method: immunoSEQ multiplex PCR. The sample includes approximately 380,000 clones, 88% seen only once; the top ten take more than 1%. Specimen: PBMCs or T cells enriched from blood (not recorded which). Receptors were obtained from a young woman who had recovered from COVID-19.

This clone showed up just once. The J gene is TRBJ1-3, the V gene TRBV5-1, with D tentatively TRBD1 (6 bases). The CDR3 contains 15 residues. Germline V gives CDR1 SGHRS, CDR2 YFSETQ. Trimming removed 0 bases from V and 2 bases from J, with 9 bases in between. The CDR3 spells CASSLETGAGNTIYF. The DNA of the CDR3 is TGCGCCAGCAGCTTGGAGACAGGAGCTGGAAACACCATATATTTT.

This clone has only one observation. V is TRBV2 and J is TRBJ2-1; no definite D call. Trimming took 3 bases from V and 3 from J, leaving 12 bases between them. CDR3 length: 15 amino acids. CDR1 is SNHLY, CDR2 FYNNEI, per germline. The CDR3 here is CASSDPNLVYNEQFF. In nucleotides, the CDR3 is TGTGCCAGCAGTGACCCAAACTTGGTCTACAATGAGCAGTTCTTC.

The chain recombines TRBV12-3 or TRBV12-4 with TRBJ1-4; D remains ambiguous. The CDR3 has 13 amino acids. Trimming removed 4 bases at V and 10 bases at J, with 13 bases between. CDR3 loop: CASSSGGEGKLFF. CDR3 DNA sequence: TGTGCCAGCAGTTCCGGCGGGGAAGGAAAACTGTTTTTT.

The chain is built from TRBV28 and TRBJ1-4, with 7 bases matching TRBD1. Germline CDR1 reads MDHEN; CDR2 reads SYDVKM. The CDR3 is 14 amino acids. V shed 6 bases and J 5 bases; nucleotides not matched to a gene: 6. CDR3 region: CASSSGGKNEKLFF. CDR3 bases: TGTGCCAGCAGCTCAGGGGGGAAGAATGAAAAACTGTTTTTT.

This chain uses TRBV5-1 with TRBJ2-7, with D perhaps TRBD2 (7 bases). The CDR3 runs to 12 residues. The germline V and J ends were trimmed by 7 bases and 5 bases, with 13 bases remaining between them. CDR1 SGHRS and CDR2 YFSETQ come from the germline V gene. The CDR3 DNA reads TGCGCCAGCGGTAGGGGGGGTCACGAGCAGTACTTC. It codes for CASGRGGHEQYF.

As concerns this clone: Other DNA variants within this sample encode the same CDR3. The chain joins TRBV7-3 to TRBJ2-1; 11 bases align to TRBD2. Per germline, CDR1 SGHTA and CDR2 FQGTGA. The CDR3 consists of 16 residues. V shed 2 bases and J 4 bases; nucleotides not matched to a gene: 4. CDR3 nucleotides: TGTGCCAGCAGCTTACTAGCGGGGGGACCTTACAATGAGCAGTTCTTC. This encodes CASSLLAGGPYNEQFF.

The V and J genes are TRBV2 and TRBJ2-7, with D maybe TRBD1 (6 bases). This CDR3 contains 14 residues. Trimming left V 4 bases short and J 0 bases short, with 10 bases between. CDR1 is SNHLY and CDR2 is FYNNEI in the germline V gene. For the CDR3, the DNA is TGTGCCAGCAGTGGGACAGCAACCTCCTACGAGCAGTACTTC. Residues: CASSGTATSYEQYF.

The chain combines TRBV5-8 with TRBJ2-7; TRBD1 matches at 8 bases. Trimming at V came to 4 bases and at J to 3 bases, leaving 6 bases not matched to a gene. The V gene's germline CDR1 is SGHTS and CDR2 YDEGEE. The CDR3 is 14 residues long. CDR3 amino acids: CASSPQGAIYEQYF. The CDR3 nucleotides read TGTGCCAGCAGCCCGCAGGGGGCGATCTACGAGCAGTACTTC.

This clone was picked up a small number of times. The V gene is TRBV27, the J gene TRBJ2-3; possible D gene TRBD2, 6 bases. This CDR3 contains 15 residues. Trimming took 3 bases from V and 2 from J, leaving 12 bases between them. Germline assignment: CDR1 MNHEY and CDR2 SMNVEV (reference sequence). This chain's CDR3 is CASSFGIAVTDTQYF. CDR3 sequence (DNA): TGTGCCAGCAGTTTTGGGATAGCGGTCACAGATACGCAGTATTTT.

The rearrangement joins TRBV11-2 to TRBJ2-3; TRBD2 matches 10 bases. This CDR3 spans 15 amino acids. Trimming removed 5 bases from V and 9 bases from J; junction bases left unmatched: 11. Germline loops: CDR1 SGHAT, CDR2 FQNNGV. The CDR3 bases are TGTGCCAGCAGCCCTCCCGGGCTAGCGGGGGTAACGCAGTATTTT. Translating it yields CASSPPGLAGVTQYF.

The chain couples TRBV7-9 to TRBJ2-1; 10 bases are shared with TRBD2. The V and J ends lost 5 bases and 5 bases, in that order; junction bases with no gene match: 9. Germline V lookup: CDR1 SEHNR, CDR2 FQNEAQ (reference sequence). CDR3 length: 16 amino acids. For the CDR3, the DNA is TGTGCCAGCAGCCTACCTAGCGGGGGAACGAACAATGAGCAGTTCTTC. Its translation: CASSLPSGGTNNEQFF.

The V call is TRBV3-1 (or the pseudogene TRBV3-2), the J call TRBJ2-5, with a possible D match to TRBD2 (6 bases). The CDR3 consists of 16 residues. Trimming removed 1 base at V and 1 base at J, with 13 bases between. CDR1 is LGHDT and CDR2 is YNNKEL in the germline V gene (reference sequence). CDR3 region: CASSQVVGGAQETQYF. The CDR3 region has the DNA TGTGCCAGCAGCCAAGTGGTCGGCGGGGCCCAAGAGACCCAGTACTTC.

This clone was seen more than once but under ten times. The chain employs TRBV5-6 and TRBJ2-2, with a tentative D call TRBD1 (5 bases). V was trimmed by 0 bases and J by 0 bases, leaving 9 bases between them. The CDR3 is made up of 16 amino acids. Germline CDR1 reads SGHDT; CDR2 reads YYEEEE. The CDR3 DNA is TGTGCCAGCAGCTTGGTCAGGGCTACGAACACCGGGGAGCTGTTTTTT. Translating it yields CASSLVRATNTGELFF.

This clone was seen a few times. Other nucleotide sequences from this sample produce the same CDR3. This chain uses TRBV13 with TRBJ1-2; D perhaps matches TRBD1 (6 bases). The V and J ends lost 0 bases and 3 bases respectively, with 8 bases between them. From germline, CDR1 is PRHDT and CDR2 FYEKMQ (reference sequence). There are 14 residues in the CDR3. For the CDR3, the DNA is TGTGCCAGCAGCTTAGGGACAGGAGACTATGGCTACACCTTC. Encoded protein: CASSLGTGDYGYTF.

V and J are TRBV18 and TRBJ1-6, with 8 nucleotides matching TRBD1. Germline CDR1 reads KGHSH; CDR2 reads LQKENI. The CDR3 contains 14 residues. Trimming at V came to 3 bases and at J to 8 bases, leaving 3 bases not matched to a gene. This CDR3 reads CASSPRGRDSPLHF. The CDR3 DNA is TGTGCCAGCTCACCCAGGGGGCGAGATTCACCCCTCCACTTT.

The genes are TRBV25-1 and TRBJ1-5, with 8 bases identical to TRBD1. The V and J ends lost 2 bases and 0 bases, in that order; junction bases with no gene match: 3. CDR1 MGHDK and CDR2 SYGVNS come from the germline V gene. This CDR3 is built from 16 residues. CDR3 sequence: CASSEQGAHSNQPQHF. The CDR3 DNA is TGTGCCAGCAGTGAACAGGGGGCCCATAGCAATCAGCCCCAGCATTTT.

This clone was seen a single time. This chain connects TRBV14 to TRBJ2-5; D not resolved. The CDR3 has 16 residues. CDR1 and CDR2 from the germline V gene are SGHDN and FVKESK. The ends were cut back, 0 bases at V and 1 base at J, with 12 bases in the middle. CDR3 in amino acids: CASSQEWSESQETQYF. CDR3 coding DNA: TGTGCCAGCAGCCAAGAATGGTCGGAGAGCCAAGAGACCCAGTACTTC. Filled out from reference TRBV14 and TRBJ2-5, the complete variable domain reads EAGVTQFPSHSVIEKGQTVTLRCDPISGHDNLYWYRRVMGKEIKFLLHFVKESKQDESGMPNNRFLAERTGGTYSTLKVQPAELEDSGVYFCASSQEWSESQETQYFGPGTRLLVL.

The genes are TRBV9 and TRBJ2-7; D not resolved. The germline CDR1 and CDR2 sequences are SGDLS and YYNGEE. CDR3 length: 14 amino acids. V shed 2 bases and J shed 1 base, with 10 bases lying between them. The CDR3 sequence is CASSVSYRSYEQYF. The CDR3 DNA sequence: TGTGCCAGCAGCGTGAGTTACCGGTCCTACGAGCAGTACTTC.

The genes are TRBV27 and TRBJ1-4; 7 bases line up with TRBD1. The CDR3 has 15 amino acids. CDR1 is MNHEY and CDR2 is SMNVEV in the germline V gene (reference sequence). V lost 6 bases, J lost 7 bases, and 11 bases stayed unmatched. CDR3 loop: CASREAGQSVEKLFF. The CDR3 bases are TGTGCCAGCAGAGAGGCGGGACAGTCTGTTGAAAAACTGTTTTTT. Combining the CDR3 with reference TRBV27 and TRBJ1-4 gives the whole variable domain EAQVTQNPRYLITVTGKKLTVTCSQNMNHEYMSWYRQDPGLGLRQIYYSMNVEVTDKGDVPEGYKVSRKEKRNFPLILESPSPNQTSLYFCASREAGQSVEKLFFGSGTQLSVL.

The rearrangement uses TRBV18 and TRBJ2-5; 9 bases align to TRBD1. The CDR3 spans 19 residues. The junction had 19 bases not matched to a gene; V was cut back by 3 bases and J by 5 bases. CDR1 is KGHSH, CDR2 LQKENI, per germline. CDR3 sequence (DNA): TGTGCCAGCTCACCGACTCTCCCCCTAAGGACAGGGGAGCGGGAGACCCAGTACTTC. It is translated as CASSPTLPLRTGERETQYF.

This clone was detected a few times. The V and J genes are TRBV2 and TRBJ1-4; 7 positions agree with TRBD1. The CDR3 spans 13 residues. Germline V gene lookup returns CDR1 SNHLY and CDR2 FYNNEI. Trimming took 3 bases from V and 8 from J; bases not matched to a gene: 3. The CDR3, as DNA: TGTGCCAGCAGTGACAGGGGGGACGAAAAACTGTTTTTT. It encodes CASSDRGDEKLFF.

V is TRBV6-5 and J is TRBJ1-1; D is unresolved. The CDR3 is made up of 13 amino acids. Trimming removed 2 bases at V and 6 bases at J, with 10 bases between. Germline assignment: CDR1 MNHEY and CDR2 SVGAGI. The CDR3 DNA is TGTGCCAGCAGTTACGGGCCTCGCTCTGAAGCTTTCTTT. Protein sequence: CASSYGPRSEAFF.

This sequence joins TRBV9 and TRBJ1-4; 10 bases match TRBD1. This CDR3 comprises 15 residues. Germline CDR1 reads SGDLS; CDR2 reads YYNGEE. V lost 3 bases and J lost 4; bases outside the gene matches: 3. The CDR3 here is CASSAGQGDNEKLFF. CDR3 in DNA: TGTGCCAGCAGCGCCGGACAGGGGGATAATGAAAAACTGTTTTTT.

The chain employs TRBV11-2 and TRBJ2-5; 8 bases fit TRBD1. V gave up 5 bases and J gave up 4 bases; unmatched junction bases: 6. The CDR3 spans 14 residues. Germline loops: CDR1 SGHAT, CDR2 FQNNGV. CDR3 sequence reads: CASSPTGARETQYF. CDR3 DNA sequence: TGTGCCAGCAGCCCGACAGGGGCGCGAGAGACCCAGTACTTC.